A single T cell receptor (beta chain) is shown here with its context. What it binds is unknown. V gave up 6 bases and J gave up 4 bases; unmatched junction bases: 4. The CDR3 extends over 14 amino acids. Germline assignment: CDR1 SNHLY and CDR2 FYNNEI. The sample belongs to a study of siplizumab effects on memory and regulatory T cells. Notes on the study in general: Naive T cells apparently outstripped memory cells in diversity and seemed major alloresponse contributors. No naive or memory phenotype could be assigned to roughly 75-97% of proliferating clones. Alloreactive clones mapping to unstimulated subsets formed only a minor fraction.

Data came from immunoSEQ multiplex PCR; TCRdb stores just in-frame clones and leaves some out. The sample holds more than 95,000 clones, about 93% seen once. The clonotype was recovered from a human donor in good health. The sequenced sample consisted of Tregs sorted from blood. The chain links TRBV2 to TRBJ2-2; the match to TRBD1 covers 8 bases. CDR3 sequence reads: CASRPTGGTGELFF. For the CDR3, the DNA is TGTGCCAGCAGACCTACAGGGGGCACCGGGGAGCTGTTTTTT.